A single sample gave rise to the 14 T cell receptor beta chains below, sequenced in a study of blood T cell repertoires in COVID-19. The method was immunoSEQ multiplex PCR; TCRdb's version includes in-frame clones alone and lacks a portion of them. The table lists 60,000 to 80,000 clones, less than 90% of them singletons. The material sequenced was peripheral blood. Receptor source: a man between 45 and 60 years old with COVID-19, enrolled during active disease.

This chain links TRBV7-3 with TRBJ2-3; 7 bases align to TRBD2. The CDR3 contains 18 residues. Trimming removed 1 base from V and 0 bases from J; junction bases left unmatched: 10. Germline V gives CDR1 SGHTA, CDR2 FQGTGA. This CDR3 reads CASSLRASGGSSTDTQYF. As DNA, the CDR3 is TGTGCCAGCAGCTTAAGGGCTAGCGGAGGATCTAGCACAGATACGCAGTATTTT.

This clone was seen only a few times. The chain couples TRBV29-1 to TRBJ1-4; D unclear. Germline V gene sequence: CDR1 SQVTM, CDR2 ANQGSEA. The CDR3 sequence is 12 residues long. The ends were cut back, 7 bases at V and 3 bases at J, with 9 bases in the middle. The CDR3 nucleotides are TGCAGCGGCGGGCAGCCTAATGAAAAACTGTTTTTT. Protein sequence: CSGGQPNEKLFF.

In this sample, this clone turned up many times. Within the sample, other DNA sequences also encode this same CDR3. V usage is TRBV5-1 and J usage is TRBJ2-7, with D possibly TRBD2 on 6 matching bases. Trimming took off 0 bases at V and 4 bases at J, with 11 bases between the two ends. The CDR3 is made up of 14 amino acids. CDR1 is SGHRS and CDR2 is YFSETQ in the germline V gene. In DNA form, the CDR3 reads TGCGCCAGCAGCTTGGCTGGAGGGCGGTACGAGCAGTACTTC. It translates to CASSLAGGRYEQYF.

The chain is built from TRBV6-5 and TRBJ1-6; a weak D match, TRBD1 (5 bases). The CDR3 runs 15 residues. Germline loops: CDR1 MNHEY, CDR2 SVGAGI. Trimming removed 5 bases from V and 12 bases from J, with 20 bases in between. Written as DNA, the CDR3 is TGTGCCAGCAGTCTAAGCGGGACTAAAGGGCTACCCCTCCACTTT. Encoded protein: CASSLSGTKGLPLHF.

The gene calls are TRBV24-1 and TRBJ2-7; 11 positions match TRBD2. The length of the CDR3 is 18 residues. Per germline, CDR1 KGHDR and CDR2 SFDVKD. V gave up 7 bases and J gave up 3 bases; unmatched junction bases: 16. Here the CDR3 DNA reads TGTGCCACCAGCGCCGGGACTAGCGGACACTGGCCGGACTACGAGCAGTACTTC. As protein: CATSAGTSGHWPDYEQYF.

The chain couples TRBV5-5 to TRBJ2-1; TRBD1 matches at 9 bases. Trimming at V came to 3 bases and at J to 0 bases, leaving 7 bases not matched to a gene. Germline V gives CDR1 SGHKS, CDR2 YYEKEE (reference sequence). CDR3 length: 17 residues. The CDR3 DNA follows: TGTGCCAGCAGCTGGGGGACAGGGACCTCCTCCTACAATGAGCAGTTCTTC. Protein product: CASSWGTGTSSYNEQFF.

The rearrangement links TRBV7-3 to TRBJ2-5; 9 bases map to TRBD2. Unmatched junction bases numbered 17, after V lost 8 bases and J lost 7 bases. Germline-derived CDR1 and CDR2 are SGHTA and FQGTGA. There are 16 residues in the CDR3. CDR3 in DNA: TGTGCCAGCCTCTGGGACGTAGCGGGAGATGGGGGGACCCAGTACTTC. It codes for CASLWDVAGDGGTQYF. The variable domain in full, completed from reference TRBV7-3 and TRBJ2-5, reads GAGVSQTPSNKVTEKGKYVELRCDPISGHTALYWYRQSLGQGPEFLIYFQGTGAADDSGLPNDRFFAVRPEGSVSTLKIQRTERGDSAVYLCASLWDVAGDGGTQYFGPGTRLLVL.

V and J are TRBV20-1 and TRBJ1-2, with 9 bases that match TRBD1. Trimming at V came to 3 bases and at J to 2 bases, leaving 7 bases not matched to a gene. This CDR3 has 15 amino acids. CDR1 and CDR2 from the germline V gene are DFQATT and SNEGSKA (reference sequence). CDR3 region: CSASPAGTGNYGYTF. CDR3 DNA: TGCAGTGCTAGTCCGGCCGGGACAGGGAACTATGGCTACACCTTC.

In this sample, this clone turned up once. This rearrangement joins TRBV14 to TRBJ2-1; the match to TRBD2 covers 13 bases. This CDR3 has 14 amino acids. V gave up 4 bases and J gave up 7 bases; unmatched junction bases: 1. CDR1 and CDR2 (germline): SGHDN, FVKESK. The CDR3 DNA reads TGTGCCAGCAGCCGACTAGCGGGAGGTAATGAGCAGTTCTTC. Encoded protein: CASSRLAGGNEQFF.

This rearrangement joins TRBV9 to TRBJ2-3; D is undetermined. CDR3 length: 14 amino acids. The V and J ends lost 3 bases and 3 bases respectively, with 11 bases between them. Germline lookup yields CDR1 SGDLS and CDR2 YYNGEE. CDR3 bases: TGTGCCAGCAGCGCCCCCGGAGCGACAGATACGCAGTATTTT. Residues: CASSAPGATDTQYF.

The rearrangement joins TRBV5-4 to TRBJ2-5, with 9 bases aligning to TRBD2. V lost 3 bases, J lost 3 bases, and 12 bases stayed unmatched. Germline V CDR1 and CDR2: SGHNT, YYREEE (reference sequence). This CDR3 comprises 17 residues. The CDR3 DNA reads TGTGCCAGCAGCTGGGGGCGCGGGGGGGGACGTAAAGAGACCCAGTACTTC. Translation gives CASSWGRGGGRKETQYF. Full variable domain (remainder filled in from reference TRBV5-4 and TRBJ2-5): ETGVTQSPTHLIKTRGQQVTLRCSSQSGHNTVSWYQQALGQGPQFIFQYYREEENGRGNFPPRFSGLQFPNYSSELNVNALELDDSALYLCASSWGRGGGRKETQYFGPGTRLLVL.

This chain joins TRBV7-8 and TRBJ2-1; 8 positions agree with TRBD2. The germline V gene has CDR1 SGHVS and CDR2 FQNEAQ. This CDR3 has 16 residues. J was trimmed by 1 base and V by 4 bases; bases with no gene match: 6. CDR3 sequence (DNA): TGTGCCAGCAGCTCGGGGACTAGTAGGTCCTACAATGAGCAGTTCTTC. Amino acid sequence: CASSSGTSRSYNEQFF.

V and J are TRBV14 and TRBJ1-1, with 7 bases that match TRBD1. This CDR3 has 15 amino acids. The V and J ends lost 2 bases and 0 bases, in that order; junction bases with no gene match: 3. The V gene's germline CDR1 is SGHDN and CDR2 FVKESK. Written as DNA, the CDR3 is TGTGCCAGCAGCCAAAGGACAGGCATGAACACTGAAGCTTTCTTT. It translates to CASSQRTGMNTEAFF. The whole variable domain, filled in from reference TRBV14 and TRBJ1-1, reads EAGVTQFPSHSVIEKGQTVTLRCDPISGHDNLYWYRRVMGKEIKFLLHFVKESKQDESGMPNNRFLAERTGGTYSTLKVQPAELEDSGVYFCASSQRTGMNTEAFFGQGTRLTVV.

V and J are TRBV7-8 and TRBJ2-7; 7 bases align to TRBD2. This CDR3 comprises 19 residues. The V segment lost 3 bases and the J segment 0 bases; nucleotides outside the gene matches: 17. In germline, CDR1 is SGHVS, CDR2 FQNEAQ. CDR3 sequence: CASSLEFMGGDGRSYEQYF. CDR3 nucleotides: TGTGCCAGCAGCTTGGAATTTATGGGAGGGGACGGTCGCTCCTACGAGCAGTACTTC. The variable domain in full, completed from reference TRBV7-8 and TRBJ2-7, reads GAGVSQSPRYKVAKRGQDVALRCDPISGHVSLFWYQQALGQGPEFLTYFQNEAQLDKSGLPSDRFFAERPEGSVSTLKIQRTQQEDSAVYLCASSLEFMGGDGRSYEQYFGPGTRLTVT.